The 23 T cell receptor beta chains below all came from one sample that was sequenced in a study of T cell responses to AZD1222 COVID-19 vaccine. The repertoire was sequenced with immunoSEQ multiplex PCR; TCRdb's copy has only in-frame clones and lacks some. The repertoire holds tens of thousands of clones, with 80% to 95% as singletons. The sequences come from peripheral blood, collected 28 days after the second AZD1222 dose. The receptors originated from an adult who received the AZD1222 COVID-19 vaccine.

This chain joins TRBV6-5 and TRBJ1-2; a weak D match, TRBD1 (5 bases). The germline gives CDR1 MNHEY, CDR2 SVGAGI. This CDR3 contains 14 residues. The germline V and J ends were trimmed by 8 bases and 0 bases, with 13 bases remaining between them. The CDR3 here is CASGETAANYGYTF. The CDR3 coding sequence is TGTGCCAGCGGAGAGACAGCAGCTAACTATGGCTACACCTTC.

This chain's CDR3 is CASSLSGFSYGYTF. The CDR3 DNA is TGTGCCAGCAGCTTATCAGGGTTCAGCTATGGCTACACCTTC. The V gene is TRBV13, the J gene TRBJ1-2; maybe TRBD1 (5 bases). Trimming stripped 2 bases from V and 4 bases from J, with 11 bases between. Germline V CDR1 and CDR2: PRHDT, FYEKMQ (reference sequence). This CDR3 comprises 14 residues.

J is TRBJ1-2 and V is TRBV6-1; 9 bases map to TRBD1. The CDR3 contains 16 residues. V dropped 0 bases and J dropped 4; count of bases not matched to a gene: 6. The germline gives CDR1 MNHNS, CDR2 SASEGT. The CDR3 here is CASSEAPGQGPYGYTF. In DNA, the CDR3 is TGTGCCAGCAGTGAAGCTCCGGGACAGGGCCCCTATGGCTACACCTTC.

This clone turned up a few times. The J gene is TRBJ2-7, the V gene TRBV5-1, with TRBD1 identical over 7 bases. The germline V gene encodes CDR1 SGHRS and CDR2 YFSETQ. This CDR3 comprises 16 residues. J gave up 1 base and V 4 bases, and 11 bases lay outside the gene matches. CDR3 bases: TGCGCCAGCAGCGCTCCGACAGGGATAAAGTCCTACGAGCAGTACTTC. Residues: CASSAPTGIKSYEQYF.

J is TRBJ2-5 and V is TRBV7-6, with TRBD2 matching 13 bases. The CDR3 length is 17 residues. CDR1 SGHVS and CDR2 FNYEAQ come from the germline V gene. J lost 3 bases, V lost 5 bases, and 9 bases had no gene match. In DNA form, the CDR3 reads TGTGCCAGCAGCCCGGGACTAGCGGGGTTTGGGGAAGAGACCCAGTACTTC. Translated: CASSPGLAGFGEETQYF.

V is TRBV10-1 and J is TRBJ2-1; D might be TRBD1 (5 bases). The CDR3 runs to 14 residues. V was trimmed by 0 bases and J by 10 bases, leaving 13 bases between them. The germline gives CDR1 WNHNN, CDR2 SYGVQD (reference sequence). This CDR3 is CASSESRPQGEQFF. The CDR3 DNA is TGCGCCAGCAGTGAGTCGCGACCGCAGGGAGAGCAGTTCTTC.

The CDR3 loop is CATSRAARTGDTQYF. The CDR3 DNA reads as TGTGCCACCAGCAGAGCCGCCCGCACAGGGGATACGCAGTATTTT. The genes are TRBV15 and TRBJ2-3, with D possibly matching TRBD1 (6 bases). CDR1 and CDR2 from the germline V gene are LNHNV and YYDKDF (reference sequence). V was pared by 1 base and J by 6 bases, with 14 bases between. The CDR3 has 15 residues.

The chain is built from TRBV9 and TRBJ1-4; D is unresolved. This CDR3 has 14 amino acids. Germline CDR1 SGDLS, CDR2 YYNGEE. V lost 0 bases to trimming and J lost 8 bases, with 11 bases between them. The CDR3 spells CASSVAGIGEKLFF. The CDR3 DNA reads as TGTGCCAGCAGCGTAGCCGGGATTGGGGAAAAACTGTTTTTT.

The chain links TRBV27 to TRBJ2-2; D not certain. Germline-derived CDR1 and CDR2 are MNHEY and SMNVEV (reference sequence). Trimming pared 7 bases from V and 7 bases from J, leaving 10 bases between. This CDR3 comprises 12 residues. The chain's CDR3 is CASTDIGGELFF. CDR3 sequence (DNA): TGTGCCAGCACCGATATTGGCGGGGAGCTGTTTTTT.

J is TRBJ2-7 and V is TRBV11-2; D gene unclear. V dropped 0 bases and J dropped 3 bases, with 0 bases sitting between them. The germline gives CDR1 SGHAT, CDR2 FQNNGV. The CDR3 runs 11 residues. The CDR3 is CASSLDYEQYF. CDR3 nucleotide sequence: TGTGCCAGCAGCTTAGACTACGAGCAGTACTTC. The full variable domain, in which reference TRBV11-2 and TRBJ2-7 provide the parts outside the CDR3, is EAGVAQSPRYKIIEKRQSVAFWCNPISGHATLYWYQQILGQGPKLLIQFQNNGVVDDSQLPKDRFSAERLKGVDSTLKIQPAKLEDSAVYLCASSLDYEQYFGPGTRLTVT.

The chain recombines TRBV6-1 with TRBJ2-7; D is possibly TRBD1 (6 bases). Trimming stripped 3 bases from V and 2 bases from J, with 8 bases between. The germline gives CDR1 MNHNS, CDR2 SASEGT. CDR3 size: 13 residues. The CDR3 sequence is CASSDRGPYEQYF. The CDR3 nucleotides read TGTGCCAGCAGTGACAGGGGACCCTACGAGCAGTACTTC.

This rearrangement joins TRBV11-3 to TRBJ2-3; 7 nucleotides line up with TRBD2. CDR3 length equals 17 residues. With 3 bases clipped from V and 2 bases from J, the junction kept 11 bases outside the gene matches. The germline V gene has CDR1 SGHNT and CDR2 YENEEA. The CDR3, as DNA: TGTGCCAGCAGCTTGGGGGGGTTCTCGGGGTCCACAGATACGCAGTATTTT. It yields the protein CASSLGGFSGSTDTQYF.

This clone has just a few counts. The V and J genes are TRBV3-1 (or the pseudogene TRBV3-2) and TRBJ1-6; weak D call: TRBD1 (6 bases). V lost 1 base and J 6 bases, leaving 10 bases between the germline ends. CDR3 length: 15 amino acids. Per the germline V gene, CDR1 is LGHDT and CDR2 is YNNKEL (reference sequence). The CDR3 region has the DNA TGTGCCAGCAGCCAAGTCTGGGGGGCTAATTCACCCCTCCACTTT. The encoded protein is CASSQVWGANSPLHF.

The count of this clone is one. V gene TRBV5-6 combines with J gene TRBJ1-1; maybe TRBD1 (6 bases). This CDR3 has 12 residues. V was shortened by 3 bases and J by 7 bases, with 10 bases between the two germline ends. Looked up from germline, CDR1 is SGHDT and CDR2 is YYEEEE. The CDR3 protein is CASSSQGIEAFF. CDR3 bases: TGTGCCAGCAGCTCACAGGGCATTGAAGCTTTCTTT.

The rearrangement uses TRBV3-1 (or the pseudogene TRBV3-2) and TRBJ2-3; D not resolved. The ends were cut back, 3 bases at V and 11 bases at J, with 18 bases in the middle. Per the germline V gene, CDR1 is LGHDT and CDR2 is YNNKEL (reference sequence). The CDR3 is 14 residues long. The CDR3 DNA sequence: TGTGCCAGCAGCCAGGGCATGGCCTTCCCTAGGCAGTATTTT. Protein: CASSQGMAFPRQYF.

CDR3 in amino acids: CSVQPGGDTGELFF. DNA for the CDR3: TGCAGCGTTCAGCCAGGGGGAGACACCGGGGAGCTGTTTTTT. The chain links TRBV29-1 to TRBJ2-2; 7 bases line up with TRBD1. CDR1 is SQVTM, CDR2 ANQGSEA, per germline. Trimming cost V 5 bases and J 3 bases; bases outside gene matches: 6. The CDR3 length is 14 residues.

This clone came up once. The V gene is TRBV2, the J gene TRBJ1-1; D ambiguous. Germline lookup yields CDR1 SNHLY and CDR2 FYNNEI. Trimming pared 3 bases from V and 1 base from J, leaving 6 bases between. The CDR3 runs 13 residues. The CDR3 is CASSEEENTEAFF. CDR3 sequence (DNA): TGTGCCAGCAGTGAGGAAGAGAACACTGAAGCTTTCTTT.

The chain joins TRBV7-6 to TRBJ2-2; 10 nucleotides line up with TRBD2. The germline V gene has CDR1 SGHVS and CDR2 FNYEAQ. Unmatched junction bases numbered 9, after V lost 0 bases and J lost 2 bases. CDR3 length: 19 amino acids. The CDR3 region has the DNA TGTGCCAGCAGCTTAGCTCTCGACCTAGCGGGGGCCAACACCGGGGAGCTGTTTTTT. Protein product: CASSLALDLAGANTGELFF.

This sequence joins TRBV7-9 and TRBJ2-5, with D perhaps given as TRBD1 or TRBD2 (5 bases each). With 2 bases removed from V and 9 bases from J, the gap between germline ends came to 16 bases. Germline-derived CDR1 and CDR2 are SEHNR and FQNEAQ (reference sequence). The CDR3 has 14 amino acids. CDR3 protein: CASSLSRGLGSQYF. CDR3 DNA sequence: TGTGCCAGCAGCTTATCGAGGGGCCTGGGGTCCCAGTACTTC.

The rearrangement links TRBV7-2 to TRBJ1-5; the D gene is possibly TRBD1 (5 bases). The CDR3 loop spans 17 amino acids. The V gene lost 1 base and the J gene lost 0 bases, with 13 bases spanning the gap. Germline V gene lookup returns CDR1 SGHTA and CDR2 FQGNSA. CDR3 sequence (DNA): TGTGCCAGCAGCTTAGGTCGACAGTCTTATAGCAATCAGCCCCAGCATTTT. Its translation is CASSLGRQSYSNQPQHF.

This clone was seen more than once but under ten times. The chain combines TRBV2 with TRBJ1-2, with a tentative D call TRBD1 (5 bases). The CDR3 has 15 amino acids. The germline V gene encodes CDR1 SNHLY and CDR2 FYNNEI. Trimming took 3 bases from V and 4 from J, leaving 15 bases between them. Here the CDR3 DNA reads TGTGCCAGCAGTGACCCCCAGGGAACGGGCTATGGCTACACCTTC. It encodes CASSDPQGTGYGYTF.

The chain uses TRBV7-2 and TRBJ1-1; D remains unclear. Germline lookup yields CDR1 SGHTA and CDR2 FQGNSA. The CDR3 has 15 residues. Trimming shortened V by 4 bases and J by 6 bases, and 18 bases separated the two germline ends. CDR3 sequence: CASSSLVGIGAEAFF. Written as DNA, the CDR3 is TGTGCCAGCAGCTCGCTAGTGGGGATAGGTGCTGAAGCTTTCTTT.

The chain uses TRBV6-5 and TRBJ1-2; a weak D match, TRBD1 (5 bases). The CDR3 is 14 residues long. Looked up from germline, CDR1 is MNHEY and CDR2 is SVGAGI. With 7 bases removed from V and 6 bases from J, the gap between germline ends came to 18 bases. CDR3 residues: CASTKGVGGDGYTF. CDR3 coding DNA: TGTGCCAGCACCAAGGGCGTGGGGGGGGATGGCTACACCTTC.